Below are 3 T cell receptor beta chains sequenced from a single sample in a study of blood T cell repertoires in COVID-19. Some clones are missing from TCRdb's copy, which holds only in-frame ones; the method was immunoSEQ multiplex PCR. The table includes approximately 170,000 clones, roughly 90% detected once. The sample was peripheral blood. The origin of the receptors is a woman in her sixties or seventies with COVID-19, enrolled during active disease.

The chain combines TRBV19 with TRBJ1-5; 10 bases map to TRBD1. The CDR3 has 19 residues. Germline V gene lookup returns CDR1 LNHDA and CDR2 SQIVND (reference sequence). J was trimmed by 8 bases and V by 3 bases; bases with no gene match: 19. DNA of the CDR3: TGTGCCAGTAGTATCTCGACAGGGGGCTCGGTTCGGGATAGAGAGCCCCAGCATTTT. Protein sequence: CASSISTGGSVRDREPQHF. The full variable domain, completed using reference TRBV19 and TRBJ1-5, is DGGITQSPKYLFRKEGQNVTLSCEQNLNHDAMYWYRQDPGQGLRLIYYSQIVNDFQKGDIAEGYSVSREKKESFPLTVTSAQKNPTAFYLCASSISTGGSVRDREPQHFGDGTRLSIL.

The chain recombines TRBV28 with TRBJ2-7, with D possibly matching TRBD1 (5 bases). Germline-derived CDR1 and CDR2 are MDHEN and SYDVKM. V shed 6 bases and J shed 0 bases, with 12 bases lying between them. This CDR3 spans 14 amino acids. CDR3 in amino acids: CASRKRGSSYEQYF. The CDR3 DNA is TGTGCCAGCAGAAAAAGGGGAAGCTCCTACGAGCAGTACTTC.

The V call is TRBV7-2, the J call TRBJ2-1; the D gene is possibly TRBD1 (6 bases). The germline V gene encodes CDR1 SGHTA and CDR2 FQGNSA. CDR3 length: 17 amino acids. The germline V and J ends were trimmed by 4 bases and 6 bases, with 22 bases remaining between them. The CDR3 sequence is CASSSPYRDIVPNEQFF. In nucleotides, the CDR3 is TGTGCCAGCAGCTCCCCCTACAGGGACATCGTCCCCAATGAGCAGTTCTTC.